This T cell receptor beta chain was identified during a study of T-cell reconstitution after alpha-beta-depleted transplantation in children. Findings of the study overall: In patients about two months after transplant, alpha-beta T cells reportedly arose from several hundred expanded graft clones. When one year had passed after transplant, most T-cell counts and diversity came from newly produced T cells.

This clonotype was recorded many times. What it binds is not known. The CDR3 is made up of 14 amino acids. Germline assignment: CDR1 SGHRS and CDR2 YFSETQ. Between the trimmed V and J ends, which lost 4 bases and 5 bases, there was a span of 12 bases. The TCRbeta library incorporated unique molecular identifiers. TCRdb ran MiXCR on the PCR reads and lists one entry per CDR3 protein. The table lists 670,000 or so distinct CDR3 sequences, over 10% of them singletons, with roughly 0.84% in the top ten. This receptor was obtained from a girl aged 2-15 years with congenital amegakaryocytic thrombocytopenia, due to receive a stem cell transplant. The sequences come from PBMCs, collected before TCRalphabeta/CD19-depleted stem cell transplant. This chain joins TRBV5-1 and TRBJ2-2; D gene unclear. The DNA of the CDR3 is TGCGCCAGCAGCCCTAGGACGGATACCGGGGAGCTGTTTTTT. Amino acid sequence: CASSPRTDTGELFF.